One sample yielded the 5 T cell receptor beta chains listed below, sequenced in a study of shared clonotypes between healthy human individuals. Repertoires were generated with immunoSEQ multiplex PCR, while TCRdb's copy carries only in-frame clones and drops some. The sample has approximately 600,000 clones, about 95% seen once; the top ten hold 0.095% to 0.14%. Cells designated naive CD8 were CD45RO-negative and were positively selected for CCR7, with terminally differentiated effector memory CD45RA+ cells excluded. Source material: naive CD8+ T cells sorted from blood. These receptors all stem from a woman aged 25-40 years in good health.

This chain joins TRBV4-1 and TRBJ2-7; TRBD1 or TRBD2 may be the D gene (5 bases each). The V gene lost 4 bases and the J gene lost 3 bases, with 16 bases spanning the gap. CDR1 and CDR2 from the germline V gene are MGHRA and YSYEKL. The CDR3 is made up of 15 amino acids. The CDR3 bases are TGCGCCAGCAGCCTAGGGGCGGGCACCTACTACGAGCAGTACTTC. It codes for CASSLGAGTYYEQYF.

The chain joins TRBV5-6 to TRBJ2-2, with D unresolved. There are 16 residues in the CDR3. Germline CDR1 is SGHDT and CDR2 is YYEEEE. Trimming left V 4 bases short and J 1 base short, with 14 bases between. Here the CDR3 reads CASSRSEGWNTGELFF. CDR3 DNA: TGTGCCAGCAGCCGATCGGAAGGGTGGAACACCGGGGAGCTGTTTTTT.

The rearrangement links TRBV7-8 to TRBJ2-7, with D tentatively TRBD1 or TRBD2 (5 bases each). Trimming pared 1 base from V and 0 bases from J, leaving 16 bases between. The CDR3 sequence is 17 residues long. Germline V gene lookup returns CDR1 SGHVS and CDR2 FQNEAQ. CDR3 protein: CASSLGLLGTGSYEQYF. CDR3 DNA sequence: TGTGCCAGCAGCTTAGGCCTTTTAGGGACGGGCTCCTACGAGCAGTACTTC.

The rearrangement uses TRBV19 and TRBJ2-7; tentatively, D is TRBD2 (5 bases). V lost 3 bases, J lost 6 bases, and 18 bases lay in between. The CDR3 consists of 15 residues. Germline assignment: CDR1 LNHDA and CDR2 SQIVND (reference sequence). The CDR3 region is CASSIGRGYFGEQYF. CDR3 in DNA: TGTGCCAGTAGTATCGGCCGGGGTTACTTCGGCGAGCAGTACTTC.

The gene calls are TRBV27 and TRBJ2-7; D is perhaps TRBD1 or TRBD2 (5 bases each). The germline V gene has CDR1 MNHEY and CDR2 SMNVEV (reference sequence). V lost 6 bases and J lost 2, with 20 bases in between. The CDR3 consists of 16 residues. For the CDR3, the DNA is TGTGCCAGCAGGCCCCTCGGGGACCTCTTTGCCTACGAGCAGTACTTC. Translated: CASRPLGDLFAYEQYF.